One and the same sample provided the 5 T cell receptor beta chains below, sequenced in a study of early T cells in non-severe SARS-CoV-2 infection. TCRdb passed the 5' RACE reads through MiXCR, listing each CDR3 protein once. The sample lists 85,000 to 100,000 distinct CDR3 sequences; 11% were seen once. The source was whole blood, collected at baseline. The source is an adult who was a healthcare worker with PCR-confirmed SARS-CoV-2 infection or an uninfected control (not recorded which).

Ten or more counts support this clonotype. CDR3 sequence reads: CSAMGSGANVLTF. In DNA, the CDR3 is TGCAGCGCCATGGGGAGTGGGGCCAACGTCCTGACTTTC. The chain combines TRBV29-1 with TRBJ2-6; D possibly corresponds to TRBD2 (5 bases). Germline V gene data show CDR1 as SQVTM and CDR2 as ANQGSEA. This CDR3 comprises 13 residues. V was trimmed by 7 bases and J by 3 bases, leaving 10 bases between them.

At least ten counts were recorded for this clonotype. The chain links TRBV11-2 to TRBJ2-7; D gene unclear. Germline V gives CDR1 SGHAT, CDR2 FQNNGV. Trimming removed 5 bases at V and 2 bases at J, with 7 bases between. This CDR3 is built from 12 residues. In DNA form, the CDR3 reads TGTGCCAGCAGCCACCGGGCCTACGAGCAGTACTTC. This gives the protein CASSHRAYEQYF.

The rearrangement links TRBV18 to TRBJ2-3; TRBD2 aligns across 10 bases. Germline V gene sequence: CDR1 KGHSH, CDR2 LQKENI. After removal of 6 bases from V and 2 bases from J, the junction contained 5 bases not matched to a gene. This CDR3 region has 15 residues. CDR3 coding DNA: TGTGCCAGCTCGCCTGGGACTAGCGCCACAGATACGCAGTATTTT. Its translation is CASSPGTSATDTQYF.

The CDR3 loop is CASSLAQGLAGATDTQYF. The CDR3, as DNA: TGTGCCAGCAGCTTAGCGCAGGGACTAGCGGGGGCCACAGATACGCAGTATTTT. V gene TRBV7-2 combines with J gene TRBJ2-3, with 14 bases lining up with TRBD2. CDR3 size: 18 residues. V shed 0 bases, J shed 2 bases, and the junction held 4 bases outside the gene matches. Germline V CDR1 and CDR2: SGHTA, FQGNSA.

This clonotype was picked up a small number of times. The V call is TRBV10-1, the J call TRBJ2-2; D unclear. Deletions cut 0 bases from V and 4 bases from J, with 6 bases between. The CDR3 sequence is 14 residues long. CDR1 WNHNN and CDR2 SYGVQD come from the germline V gene (reference sequence). CDR3: CASSESRSTGELFF. The CDR3 DNA sequence: TGCGCCAGCAGTGAGTCTCGGTCCACCGGGGAGCTGTTTTTT.